The clone carrying this T cell receptor (beta chain) appeared a few times. This record comes from a study of blood T cell repertoires in COVID-19. Study details: Material from acute and convalescent COVID-19 was sourced from the United States, Italy and Spain.

Using immunoSEQ multiplex PCR, the repertoire was profiled, and TCRdb retains in-frame clones only, with some absent. The profile covers under 150,000 clones, with around four fifths appearing a single time and 7.5% to 10% taken by the ten largest. The CDR3 covers 15 residues. Germline V lookup: CDR1 SGHTA, CDR2 FQGNSA. Trimming removed 1 base at V and 0 bases at J, with 8 bases between. The rearrangement links TRBV7-2 to TRBJ2-3, with D possibly being TRBD2 (6 bases). The clonotype was recovered from a woman in her thirties or forties with acute or convalescent COVID-19. Material: peripheral blood. The CDR3 nucleotides read TGTGCCAGCAGCTTAGGGCGGGGAAGCACAGATACGCAGTATTTT. It is translated as CASSLGRGSTDTQYF.